The T cell receptor (beta chain) described here comes from a study of T cell responses to AZD1222 COVID-19 vaccine. To note about this clone: Its antigen is not known.

This CDR3 is 13 amino acids long. Germline loops: CDR1 SGDLS, CDR2 YYNGEE. V lost 0 bases, J lost 10 bases, and 2 bases stayed unmatched. General study results and limits: Unmutated variant regions are reportedly targeted by nearly half of spike-specific TCRs. Spike-wide coverage was observed for vaccine-associated CD4 TCRs, with dominant responses at 160-218 and 743-854. The donor group comprised mostly white British people and more females; the analysis possibly underestimated clonal diversity. Baseline seropositivity occurred in only a handful of AZD1222 recipients.

Generated by immunoSEQ multiplex PCR, the TCRdb table keeps only in-frame clones and is missing some. The sample comprises about 98,000 clones, 86% of which are singletons, and approximately 5% rests with the top ten. This clonotype originated in an adult in good health. The sequenced sample was peripheral blood, obtained on day 0 of AZD1222 vaccination. The rearrangement uses TRBV9 and TRBJ1-4; 8 bases fit TRBD1. CDR3 protein: CASSVEQGAKLFF. Written as DNA, the CDR3 is TGTGCCAGCAGCGTAGAGCAGGGGGCAAAACTGTTTTTT.